This is a list of T cell receptor beta chains from one sample in a study of T-cell reconstitution after alpha-beta-depleted transplantation in children. Each CDR3 protein gets one entry after TCRdb re-called the PCR reads with MiXCR. The sample lists roughly 670,000 distinct CDR3 sequences, about 12% occurring once. The source was PBMCs, collected before TCRalphabeta/CD19-depleted stem cell transplant. All receptors come from a girl aged 2-10 years with congenital amegakaryocytic thrombocytopenia, due to receive a stem cell transplant. Both conserved end residues are part of each CDR3. Fields, in order: J gene, V gene, CDR3 protein.

>TRBJ1-4|TRBV30
CAWSVPGQGYEKLFF
>TRBJ1-1|TRBV12-3/TRBV12-4
CASRQRQGWDTEAFF
>TRBJ1-5|TRBV27
CASSRTGVSSNQPQHF
>TRBJ2-5|TRBV7-9
CASSSQDRRETQYF
>TRBJ2-3|TRBV7-9
CASSTGPISTDTQYF
>TRBJ2-1|TRBV27
CASSLRGSLGAYNEQFF
>TRBJ2-7|TRBV4-1
CASGAGDSYEQYF
>TRBJ2-1|TRBV28
CASSFGFHEQFF
>TRBJ2-3|TRBV5-1
CASSLPFKPSGRIDTQYF
>TRBJ1-6|TRBV7-6
CASSLGRPENNSPLHF
>TRBJ2-2|TRBV7-9
CASAKLVYTGELFF
>TRBJ2-6|TRBV21-1
CASSKVGFDSISGANVLTF
>TRBJ2-5|TRBV24-1
CATSEPGLAGNQETQYF
>TRBJ2-3|TRBV29-1
CSVGRGSDTQYF
>TRBJ2-3|TRBV15
CATSRGLAGVNTDTQYF
>TRBJ1-5|TRBV11-2
CASSLGTARPQHF
>TRBJ2-5|TRBV28
CASRPPSEETQYF
>TRBJ2-1|TRBV20-1
CSAPGTTYNEQFF
>TRBJ2-2|TRBV5-5
CASSIPGGLNTGELFF
>TRBJ1-5|TRBV6-1
CASSRLQASGRNQPQHF
>TRBJ1-5|TRBV5-5
CASSFGSVGPGQPQHF
>TRBJ2-7|TRBV6-1
CASRTGGSYEQYF
>TRBJ2-3|TRBV12-3/TRBV12-4
CASRRLAGGGDTQYF
>TRBJ2-2|TRBV7-6
CASSSPRNAGELFF
>TRBJ2-7|TRBV21-1
CASSKEGYEQYF
>TRBJ1-2|TRBV3-1
CASNGGSQGQAYGYTF
>TRBJ2-7|TRBV5-1
CASSSGARGDEQYF
>TRBJ2-3|TRBV20-1
CSAASGSSDTQYF
>TRBJ2-1|TRBV4-2
CASSQLRGGFYNEQFF
>TRBJ2-5|TRBV5-1
CASSFLAGGPAAQYF
>TRBJ1-2|TRBV14
CASSIKGQRANYGYTF
>TRBJ2-7|TRBV15
CATSQDSYAVNYEQYF
>TRBJ2-1|TRBV12-3/TRBV12-4
CASSPWQGNEQFF
>TRBJ2-5|TRBV7-6
CASSLSNLAGVETQYF
>TRBJ2-3|TRBV4-1
CASSRQTGTSGSSAYTQYF
>TRBJ2-5|TRBV11-2
CASSVRAEETQYF
>TRBJ2-1|TRBV5-1
CASSFGLAVNNEQFF
>TRBJ2-1|TRBV24-1
CATSDLSGEQFF
>TRBJ2-2|TRBV3-1
CASTQEGGSGTFAGELFF
>TRBJ1-1|TRBV29-1
CSVQTGGDTEAFF
>TRBJ2-3|TRBV18
CASSPPVARSTSTDTQYF
>TRBJ2-7|TRBV7-2
CASSLRVGGYEQYF
>TRBJ2-1|TRBV29-1
CSVEPGALAQFF
>TRBJ2-2|TRBV10-3
CAISELGGANTGELFF
>TRBJ1-2|TRBV28
CASSPGDRAYGYTF